This T cell receptor (beta chain) appears in the sequencing data of a study of glioma-infiltrating T cells. Germline CDR1 MNHEY, CDR2 SMNVEV (reference sequence). The CDR3 loop spans 17 amino acids. Between the trimmed V and J ends, which lost 1 base and 2 bases, there was a span of 15 bases. The iRepertoire nested amplicon-rescue multiplex PCR amplified TCR alpha and beta CDR3s from RNA. TCRdb analysed the multiplex PCR reads with MiXCR anew, one entry per CDR3 protein. Of around 140,000 distinct CDR3 sequences in the sample, approximately 39% are singletons; the top ten hold over 15%. The chain is built from TRBV27 and TRBJ1-5; D is uncertain. Sequenced sample: glioma tissue, nonneoplastic brain tissue, or PBMCs (not recorded which). The receptor was isolated from a human donor with low-grade glioma or glioblastoma, undergoing nonglioma brain surgery, or in good health (not recorded which). The DNA of the CDR3 is TGTGCCAGCAGTTTATTAGGGTATGAGGGCGGCAATCAGCCCCAGCATTTT. Protein: CASSLLGYEGGNQPQHF.